Following are 24 T cell receptor beta chains from one sample sequenced in a study of T cell repertoires in cytomegalovirus infection. The antigens these receptors bind are not known. Each CDR3 protein gets one entry after TCRdb re-called the reads with MiXCR. The table includes a few hundred thousand distinct CDR3 sequences, under 35% detected once. This sample comprised cultured PBMCs, obtained from culture after CMV antigen stimulation. These TCRs come from a human donor in good health (CMV status not recorded). Some clones in this sample may be carry-over from other donors' samples.

This clonotype has a handful of counts. The J gene is TRBJ1-1, the V gene TRBV25-1; D unclear. Germline assignment: CDR1 MGHDK and CDR2 SYGVNS. This CDR3 spans 13 amino acids. V dropped 2 bases and J dropped 10 bases, with 14 bases sitting between them. The CDR3 nucleotides are TGTGCCAGCAGTGAAGGGCATGGAGGAAGAGCTTTCTTT. Its translation: CASSEGHGGRAFF. Variable domain in full (rest from reference TRBV25-1 and TRBJ1-1): EADIYQTPRYLVIGTGKKITLECSQTMGHDKMYWYQQDPGMELHLIHYSYGVNSTEKGDLSSESTVSRIRTEHFPLTLESARPSHTSQYLCASSEGHGGRAFFGQGTRLTVV.

The rearrangement links TRBV11-2 to TRBJ2-7, with TRBD2 matching over 8 bases. V dropped 6 bases and J dropped 0; count of bases not matched to a gene: 10. Germline CDR1 and CDR2: SGHAT and FQNNGV. The CDR3 consists of 16 residues. The CDR3 is CASRLLAGTVSYEQYF. Here the CDR3 DNA reads TGTGCCAGCAGACTTCTAGCGGGCACAGTCTCCTACGAGCAGTACTTC.

The CDR3 loop is CASSPSAVSGQPQHF. In DNA form, the CDR3 reads TGTGCCAGCAGCCCCTCGGCGGTTTCGGGGCAGCCCCAGCATTTT. The V call is TRBV7-2, the J call TRBJ1-5, with no clear D. Trimming took 5 bases from V and 7 from J, leaving 18 bases between them. Germline CDR1 SGHTA, CDR2 FQGNSA. The CDR3 is made up of 15 amino acids.

This clonotype was seen at least ten times. The rearrangement joins TRBV12-3 or TRBV12-4 to TRBJ2-4; 7 bases map to TRBD1. The V gene end was trimmed by 3 bases and the J gene end by 5 bases; junction bases not matched to a gene: 4. The CDR3 loop spans 14 amino acids. The CDR3, as DNA: TGTGCCAGCAGTTTGCGGCAGGGGGAAAACATTCAGTACTTC. Its translation is CASSLRQGENIQYF.

This clonotype has just a few counts. The chain joins TRBV19 to TRBJ2-1; perhaps TRBD2 as D (5 bases). Trimming took off 10 bases at V and 7 bases at J, with 17 bases between the two ends. This CDR3 has 13 residues. CDR1 and CDR2 (germline): LNHDA, SQIVND (reference sequence). The CDR3 is CATQTSNGNEQFF. The CDR3 nucleotides read TGTGCCACCCAAACTAGTAATGGGAATGAGCAGTTCTTC.

This clonotype was found a few times. This sequence joins TRBV10-3 and TRBJ2-5; D not certain. CDR3 length: 14 amino acids. Germline V gene sequence: CDR1 ENHRY, CDR2 SYGVKD. Trimming removed 0 bases at V and 3 bases at J, with 8 bases between. The CDR3: CAISESMGEETQYF. CDR3 nucleotides: TGTGCCATCAGTGAGTCGATGGGCGAAGAGACCCAGTACTTC.

This clonotype was detected only a few times. The chain combines TRBV7-2 with TRBJ2-2, with unresolved D. Germline lookup yields CDR1 SGHTA and CDR2 FQGNSA. Trimming took 1 base from V and 4 from J, leaving 7 bases between them. There are 14 residues in the CDR3. The CDR3 DNA reads TGTGCCAGCAGCTTAGGACCTTCCACCGGGGAGCTGTTTTTT. Protein sequence: CASSLGPSTGELFF.

The table lists this clonotype with a few counts. The rearrangement uses TRBV6-6 and TRBJ1-2; D remains ambiguous. This CDR3 is built from 15 residues. Germline CDR1 and CDR2: MNHNY and SVGAGI (reference sequence). The germline V and J ends were trimmed by 8 bases and 7 bases, with 23 bases remaining between them. As DNA, the CDR3 is TGTGCCAGCGCTAACTTTCAGGCCCTGGAGGGTGGCTACACCTTC. Its protein product is CASANFQALEGGYTF.

This clonotype was found many times. The rearrangement links TRBV12-3 or TRBV12-4 to TRBJ1-5; no clear D. Trimming took 3 bases from V and 4 from J, leaving 13 bases between them. CDR3 length: 15 amino acids. The CDR3 DNA is TGTGCCAGCAGTTTTTACCGCCGAGCTAATCAGCCCCAGCATTTT. It translates to CASSFYRRANQPQHF.

The chain is built from TRBV12-3 or TRBV12-4 and TRBJ1-1, with 7 bases lining up with TRBD1. The CDR3 is 15 amino acids. The V gene end was trimmed by 2 bases and the J gene end by 3 bases; junction bases not matched to a gene: 6. CDR3 protein: CASSLIGGRDTEAFF. CDR3 nucleotides: TGTGCCAGCAGTTTAATAGGGGGCCGGGACACTGAAGCTTTCTTT.

V and J are TRBV27 and TRBJ1-1, with a weak D call TRBD1 (5 bases). The germline V and J ends were trimmed by 7 bases and 2 bases, with 14 bases remaining between them. The CDR3 loop spans 14 amino acids. Germline V CDR1 and CDR2: MNHEY, SMNVEV (reference sequence). CDR3: CASTRTGLNTEAFF. The CDR3 region has the DNA TGTGCCAGCACCAGGACGGGACTTAACACTGAAGCTTTCTTT.

This clonotype has a handful of counts. An end of the junction does not agree with germline; a read error may underlie this. The genes are TRBV7-6 and TRBJ1-1, with 8 bases that match TRBD1. Germline CDR1 and CDR2: SGHVS and FNYEAQ. The CDR3 extends over 13 amino acids. The CDR3 nucleotides read TGTGCCAGCAGCAGGTCCCAGGGGGCTGAGGCTTTCTTT. It translates to CASSRSQGAEAFF.

The V and J genes are TRBV27 and TRBJ1-3, with D hard to call. In germline, CDR1 is MNHEY, CDR2 SMNVEV (reference sequence). Trimming pared 8 bases from V and 3 bases from J, leaving 17 bases between. CDR3 length equals 15 residues. The DNA for the CDR3 is TGTGCCAGCCATGACCTTGGATCCGGTGGAAACACCATATATTTT. Amino acids: CASHDLGSGGNTIYF.

This clonotype has a single count. The chain links TRBV7-3 to TRBJ2-2, with D perhaps matching TRBD1 or TRBD2 (5 bases each). The CDR3 loop spans 17 amino acids. CDR1 is SGHTA, CDR2 FQGTGA, per germline. V dropped 4 bases and J dropped 1 base, with 16 bases sitting between them. The CDR3 protein is CASSSTQGTGNTGELFF. The CDR3 nucleotides are TGTGCCAGCAGCTCAACCCAAGGGACGGGGAACACCGGGGAGCTGTTTTTT.

This clonotype was found once. The chain employs TRBV12-3 or TRBV12-4 and TRBJ1-2, with 8 bases fitting TRBD1. Trimming at V came to 3 bases and at J to 8 bases, leaving 8 bases not matched to a gene. The CDR3 has 14 amino acids. The CDR3 region has the DNA TGTGCCAGCAGTTTTCCCTCTCGACAGGGGGGCTACACCTTC. It specifies CASSFPSRQGGYTF.

This clonotype was picked up one time. The chain couples TRBV12-5 to TRBJ1-6; no definite D call. Germline V CDR1 and CDR2: LGHNT, FRNRAP. Between the trimmed V and J ends, which lost 1 base and 9 bases, there was a span of 7 bases. The CDR3 is made up of 13 amino acids. DNA of the CDR3: TGTGCTAGTGGTTTGGGTCGCCGTTCACCCCTCCACTTT. Translated, it gives CASGLGRRSPLHF. The whole variable domain, filled in from reference TRBV12-5 and TRBJ1-6, reads DARVTQTPRHKVTEMGQEVTMRCQPILGHNTVFWYRQTMMQGLELLAYFRNRAPLDDSGMPKDRFSAEMPDATLATLKIQPSEPRDSAVYFCASGLGRRSPLHFGNGTRLTVT.

V usage is TRBV28 and J usage is TRBJ2-3, with TRBD2 identical over 10 bases. Germline V gene sequence: CDR1 MDHEN, CDR2 SYDVKM. The CDR3 totals 15 residues. The V and J ends lost 4 bases and 5 bases, in that order; junction bases with no gene match: 6. CDR3 protein: CASSSWLAGEDTQYF. CDR3 coding DNA: TGTGCCAGCAGTTCTTGGCTAGCGGGAGAAGATACGCAGTATTTT.

This clonotype was observed a few times. The chain recombines TRBV2 with TRBJ1-3; TRBD1 might be the D (5 bases). The CDR3 runs to 16 residues. V lost 2 bases and J lost 0, with 11 bases in between. Germline V gives CDR1 SNHLY, CDR2 FYNNEI. CDR3 in amino acids: CASSEQGVFSGNTIYF. The CDR3 nucleotides are TGTGCCAGCAGTGAACAAGGGGTATTCTCTGGAAACACCATATATTTT.

This chain joins TRBV7-9 and TRBJ1-1; D gene unclear. The germline gives CDR1 SEHNR, CDR2 FQNEAQ (reference sequence). V was cut by 5 bases and J by 5 bases, with 12 bases left in between. This CDR3 spans 13 amino acids. CDR3 sequence (DNA): TGTGCCAGCAGCCCCCTCGCCGGGACTGAAGCTTTCTTT. Translation: CASSPLAGTEAFF.

This sequence joins TRBV7-8 and TRBJ2-2; 10 nucleotides match TRBD2. The CDR3 totals 17 residues. The junction had 8 bases not matched to a gene; V was cut back by 3 bases and J by 4 bases. Germline CDR1 and CDR2: SGHVS and FQNEAQ. CDR3 protein: CASSFRSGGARTGELFF. The CDR3 region has the DNA TGTGCCAGCAGCTTCAGAAGCGGGGGGGCGCGCACCGGGGAGCTGTTTTTT.

The rearrangement links TRBV7-2 to TRBJ2-3; the D is unclear. Trimming left V 1 base short and J 8 bases short, with 25 bases between. CDR1 is SGHTA, CDR2 FQGNSA, per germline. There are 18 residues in the CDR3. The CDR3 spells CASSLEGLGGFLSGTQYF. CDR3 in DNA: TGTGCCAGCAGCTTAGAGGGCCTCGGCGGATTCCTCTCAGGTACGCAGTATTTT. Full variable domain (rest looked up from reference TRBV7-2 and TRBJ2-3): GAGVSQSPSNKVTEKGKDVELRCDPISGHTALYWYRQSLGQGLEFLIYFQGNSAPDKSGLPSDRFSAERTGGSVSTLTIQRTQQEDSAVYLCASSLEGLGGFLSGTQYFGPGTRLTVL.

The table lists this clonotype with a few counts. The chain combines TRBV5-1 with TRBJ1-1; no definite D call. Germline values: CDR1 SGHRS, CDR2 YFSETQ. The CDR3 is made up of 13 amino acids. Trimming removed 4 bases from V and 3 bases from J, with 10 bases in between. CDR3 amino acids: CASSADTYTEAFF. The CDR3 bases are TGCGCCAGCAGCGCCGACACCTACACTGAAGCTTTCTTT.

This chain uses TRBV19 with TRBJ1-5, with a tentative D call TRBD1 (5 bases). This CDR3 comprises 14 residues. Trimming cost V 3 bases and J 5 bases, with 11 bases left between them. Germline V CDR1 and CDR2: LNHDA, SQIVND (reference sequence). The CDR3: CASSIRGLDQPQHF. The CDR3 region has the DNA TGTGCCAGTAGTATCCGGGGACTGGATCAGCCCCAGCATTTT. The full variable domain, its missing parts supplied by reference TRBV19 and TRBJ1-5, is DGGITQSPKYLFRKEGQNVTLSCEQNLNHDAMYWYRQDPGQGLRLIYYSQIVNDFQKGDIAEGYSVSREKKESFPLTVTSAQKNPTAFYLCASSIRGLDQPQHFGDGTRLSIL.

This clonotype was detected only a few times. The rearrangement joins TRBV6-5 to TRBJ1-5, with D unclear. The V end was cut by 2 bases, the J end by 6 bases, with 5 bases between. The V gene's germline CDR1 is MNHEY and CDR2 SVGAGI. This CDR3 has 12 amino acids. The CDR3, as DNA: TGTGCCAGCAGTTACCCAGGTCAGCCCCAGCATTTT. Its translation: CASSYPGQPQHF.